This paragraph reports one T cell receptor (beta chain). Unstimulated PBMCs were sorted into CD3+CD4+ and CD3+CD8+ populations. This entry belongs to a study of T cell clones after liver transplantation. Profiled with immunoSEQ multiplex PCR; TCRdb holds only in-frame clones, not every one. Of roughly 57,000 clones in the sample, about two thirds were seen once. This receptor was obtained from a human donor who received a liver transplant. The material sequenced was CD4+ T cells from blood, taken before liver transplant.

CDR3 in amino acids: CASSGTLLRGGQEQYF. The CDR3 DNA sequence: TGTGCCAGCAGTGGTACCCTTCTCCGGGGGGGCCAGGAGCAGTACTTC. This chain uses TRBV6-1 with TRBJ2-7, with TRBD2 matching over 8 bases. CDR1 MNHNS and CDR2 SASEGT come from the germline V gene. J was trimmed by 7 bases and V by 4 bases; bases with no gene match: 15. This CDR3 region has 16 residues.